The 4 T cell receptor beta chains listed next were all sequenced from one sample in a study of T cell responses to AZD1222 COVID-19 vaccine. The assay was immunoSEQ multiplex PCR, and TCRdb's table has in-frame clones only and misses some. The sample has some 90,000 clones, roughly 88% seen once. The sample here was peripheral blood, taken on day 0 of AZD1222 vaccination. The receptors stem from an adult in good health.

This rearrangement joins TRBV2 to TRBJ1-1, with D unresolved. The CDR3 is 16 amino acids. Trimming took off 1 base at V and 1 base at J, with 13 bases between the two ends. In germline, CDR1 is SNHLY, CDR2 FYNNEI. For the CDR3, the DNA is TGTGCCAGCAGTGAAGGCTCGCCGTTCAAGAACACTGAAGCTTTCTTT. Amino acid sequence: CASSEGSPFKNTEAFF.

V is TRBV27 and J is TRBJ1-3, with a tentative D call TRBD1 (5 bases). Per germline, CDR1 MNHEY and CDR2 SMNVEV (reference sequence). Deletions cut 0 bases from V and 2 bases from J, with 8 bases between. This CDR3 has 15 residues. CDR3 sequence reads: CASSLSQGTGNTIYF. The CDR3, as DNA: TGTGCCAGCAGTTTATCGCAGGGCACTGGAAACACCATATATTTT.

The rearrangement uses TRBV30 and TRBJ2-1, with TRBD1 identical over 8 bases. The CDR3 covers 14 residues. J gave up 2 bases and V 4 bases, and 4 bases lay outside the gene matches. Germline assignment: CDR1 GTSNPN and CDR2 SVGIG (reference sequence). The CDR3 protein is CAWTSGGTYNEQFF. Written as DNA, the CDR3 is TGTGCCTGGACGTCAGGGGGCACCTACAATGAGCAGTTCTTC.

The chain combines TRBV5-1 with TRBJ1-3, with D tentatively TRBD1 (5 bases). CDR3 length: 18 residues. Trimming removed 7 bases at V and 0 bases at J, with 23 bases between. Germline V gene lookup returns CDR1 SGHRS and CDR2 YFSETQ. The CDR3: CASRLTVENRPSGNTIYF. DNA of the CDR3: TGCGCCAGCCGATTGACAGTCGAAAATCGACCCTCTGGAAACACCATATATTTT.